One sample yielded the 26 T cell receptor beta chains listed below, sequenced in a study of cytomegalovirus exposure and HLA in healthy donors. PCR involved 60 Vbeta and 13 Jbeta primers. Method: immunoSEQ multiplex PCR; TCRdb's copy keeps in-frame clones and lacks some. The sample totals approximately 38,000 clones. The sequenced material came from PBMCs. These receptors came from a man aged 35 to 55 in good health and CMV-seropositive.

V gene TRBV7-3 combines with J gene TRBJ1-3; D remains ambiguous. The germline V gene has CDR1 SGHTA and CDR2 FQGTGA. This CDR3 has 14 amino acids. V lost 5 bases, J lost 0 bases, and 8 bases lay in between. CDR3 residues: CASSPGSSGNTIYF. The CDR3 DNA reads TGTGCCAGCAGCCCGGGGAGCTCTGGAAACACCATATATTTT.

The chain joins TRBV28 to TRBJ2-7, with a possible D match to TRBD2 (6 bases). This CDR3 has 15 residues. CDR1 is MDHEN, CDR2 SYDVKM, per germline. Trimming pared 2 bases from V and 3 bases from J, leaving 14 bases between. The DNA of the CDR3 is TGTGCCAGCAGTTTAGCGGACTATGGATACTACGAGCAGTACTTC. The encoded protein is CASSLADYGYYEQYF.

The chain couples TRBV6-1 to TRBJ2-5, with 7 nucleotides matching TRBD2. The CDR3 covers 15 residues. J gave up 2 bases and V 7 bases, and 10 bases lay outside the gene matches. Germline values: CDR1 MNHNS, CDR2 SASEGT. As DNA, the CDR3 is TGTGCCAGCACCCCACCGGGGGGACTACAAGAGACCCAGTACTTC. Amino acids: CASTPPGGLQETQYF.

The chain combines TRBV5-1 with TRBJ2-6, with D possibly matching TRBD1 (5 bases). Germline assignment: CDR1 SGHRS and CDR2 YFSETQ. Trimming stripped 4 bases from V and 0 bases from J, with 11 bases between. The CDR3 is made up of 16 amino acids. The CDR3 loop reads CASSTDTTSGANVLTF. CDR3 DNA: TGCGCCAGCAGCACGGACACAACCTCTGGGGCCAACGTCCTGACTTTC. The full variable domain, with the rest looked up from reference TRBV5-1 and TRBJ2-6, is KAGVTQTPRYLIKTRGQQVTLSCSPISGHRSVSWYQQTPGQGLQFLFEYFSETQRNKGNFPGRFSGRQFSNSRSEMNVSTLELGDSALYLCASSTDTTSGANVLTFGAGSRLTVL.

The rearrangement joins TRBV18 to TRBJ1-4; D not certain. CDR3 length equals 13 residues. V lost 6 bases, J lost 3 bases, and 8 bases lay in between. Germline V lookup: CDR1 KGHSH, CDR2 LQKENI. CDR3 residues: CASSAPSNEKLFF. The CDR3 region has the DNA TGTGCCAGCTCGGCCCCATCTAATGAAAAACTGTTTTTT. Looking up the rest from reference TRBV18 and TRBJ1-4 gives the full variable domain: NAGVMQNPRHLVRRRGQEARLRCSPMKGHSHVYWYRQLPEEGLKFMVYLQKENIIDESGMPKERFSAEFPKEGPSILRIQQVVRGDSAAYFCASSAPSNEKLFFGSGTQLSVL.

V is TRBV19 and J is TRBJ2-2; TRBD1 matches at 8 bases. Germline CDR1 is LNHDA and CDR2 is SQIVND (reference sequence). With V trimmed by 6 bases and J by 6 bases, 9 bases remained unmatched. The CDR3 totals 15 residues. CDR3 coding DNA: TGTGCCAGTAGCCAGACAGGGGTGTATTCCGGGGAGCTGTTTTTT. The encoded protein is CASSQTGVYSGELFF. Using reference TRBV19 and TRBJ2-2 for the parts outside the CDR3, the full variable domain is DGGITQSPKYLFRKEGQNVTLSCEQNLNHDAMYWYRQDPGQGLRLIYYSQIVNDFQKGDIAEGYSVSREKKESFPLTVTSAQKNPTAFYLCASSQTGVYSGELFFGEGSRLTVL.

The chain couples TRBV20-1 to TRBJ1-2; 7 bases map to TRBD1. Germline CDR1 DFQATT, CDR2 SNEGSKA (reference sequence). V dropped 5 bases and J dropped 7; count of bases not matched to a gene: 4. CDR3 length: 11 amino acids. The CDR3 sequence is CSARQGPGYTF. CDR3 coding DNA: TGCAGTGCTCGACAGGGTCCTGGCTACACCTTC.

The CDR3 bases are TGTGCCAGCAGTTACTCGAGGGTCCTGGGAGGGGGCTACACCTTC. Residues: CASSYSRVLGGGYTF. The chain uses TRBV6-5 and TRBJ1-2; D is uncertain. This CDR3 has 15 amino acids. V lost 0 bases and J 8 bases, leaving 16 bases between the germline ends. Germline loops: CDR1 MNHEY, CDR2 SVGAGI.

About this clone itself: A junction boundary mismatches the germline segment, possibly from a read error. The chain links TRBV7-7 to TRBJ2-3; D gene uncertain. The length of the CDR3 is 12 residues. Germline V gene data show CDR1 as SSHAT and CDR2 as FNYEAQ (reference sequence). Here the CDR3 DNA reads TGTGCTAGCAGCGCTAACGGGGATACGCAGTATTTT. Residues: CASSANGDTQYF.

CDR3: CASSGDNMNTEAFF. The DNA for the CDR3 is TGTGCCAGCTCAGGGGACAACATGAACACTGAAGCTTTCTTT. The V call is TRBV18, the J call TRBJ1-1; D possibly corresponds to TRBD1 (6 bases). With 5 bases removed from V and 0 bases from J, the gap between germline ends came to 10 bases. Germline loops: CDR1 KGHSH, CDR2 LQKENI. The CDR3 is 14 amino acids.

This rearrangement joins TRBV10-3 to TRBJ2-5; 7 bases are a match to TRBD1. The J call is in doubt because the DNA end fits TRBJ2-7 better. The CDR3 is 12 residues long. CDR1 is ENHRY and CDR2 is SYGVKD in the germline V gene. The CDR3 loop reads CAISPGGNEQYF. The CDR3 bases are TGTGCCATCAGTCCAGGGGGAAACGAGCAGTACTTC.

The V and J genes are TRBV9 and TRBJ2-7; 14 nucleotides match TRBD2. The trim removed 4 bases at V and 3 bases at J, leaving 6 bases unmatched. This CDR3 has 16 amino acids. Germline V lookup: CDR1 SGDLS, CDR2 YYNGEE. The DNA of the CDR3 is TGTGCCAGCAGCCTCGGGACTAGCGGGAGCTTCTACGAGCAGTACTTC. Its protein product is CASSLGTSGSFYEQYF.

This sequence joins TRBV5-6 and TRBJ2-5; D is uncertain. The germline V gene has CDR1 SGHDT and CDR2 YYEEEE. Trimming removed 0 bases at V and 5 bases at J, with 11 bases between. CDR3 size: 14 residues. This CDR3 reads CASSLAVPPETQYF. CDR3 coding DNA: TGTGCCAGCAGCTTGGCCGTCCCCCCCGAGACCCAGTACTTC.

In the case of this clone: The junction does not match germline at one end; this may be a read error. The CDR3 sequence: CSARASHEQYF. In DNA form, the CDR3 reads TGCAGTGCTAGAGCCTCCCACGAGCAGTACTTC. The chain links TRBV20-1 to TRBJ2-7; D is uncertain. The germline V gene has CDR1 DFQATT and CDR2 SNEGSKA (reference sequence). The CDR3 is made up of 11 amino acids.

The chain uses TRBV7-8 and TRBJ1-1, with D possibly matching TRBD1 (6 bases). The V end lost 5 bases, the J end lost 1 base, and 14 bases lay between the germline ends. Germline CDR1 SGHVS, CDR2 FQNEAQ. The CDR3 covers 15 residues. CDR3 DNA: TGTGCCAGCAGCCCTCGACAGGACCCGAACACTGAAGCTTTCTTT. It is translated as CASSPRQDPNTEAFF.

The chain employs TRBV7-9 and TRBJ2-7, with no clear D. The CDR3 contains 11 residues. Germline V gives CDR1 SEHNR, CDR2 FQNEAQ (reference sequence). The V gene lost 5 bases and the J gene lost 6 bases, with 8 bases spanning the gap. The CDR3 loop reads CASSNSLEQYF. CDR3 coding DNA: TGTGCCAGCAGCAATTCCCTCGAGCAGTACTTC.

DNA for the CDR3: TGTGCCTGGAGCCCACAAGAAGTCACTGAAGCTTTCTTT. Translation gives CAWSPQEVTEAFF. The chain joins TRBV30 to TRBJ1-1; D remains ambiguous. Trimming pared 3 bases from V and 4 bases from J, leaving 12 bases between. The germline CDR1 and CDR2 sequences are GTSNPN and SVGIG (reference sequence). The CDR3 length is 13 residues.

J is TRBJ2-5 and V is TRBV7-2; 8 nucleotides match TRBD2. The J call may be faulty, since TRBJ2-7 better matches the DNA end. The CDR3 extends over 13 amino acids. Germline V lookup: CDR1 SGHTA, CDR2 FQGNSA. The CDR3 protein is CASRTTSAYEQYF. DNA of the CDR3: TGTGCCAGCAGGACGACTAGCGCCTACGAGCAGTACTTC.

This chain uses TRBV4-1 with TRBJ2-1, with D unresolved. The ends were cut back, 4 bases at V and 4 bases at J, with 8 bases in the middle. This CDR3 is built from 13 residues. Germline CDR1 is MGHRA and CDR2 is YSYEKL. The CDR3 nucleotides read TGCGCCAGCAGCCCCGGGTTGTACAATGAGCAGTTCTTC. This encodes CASSPGLYNEQFF.

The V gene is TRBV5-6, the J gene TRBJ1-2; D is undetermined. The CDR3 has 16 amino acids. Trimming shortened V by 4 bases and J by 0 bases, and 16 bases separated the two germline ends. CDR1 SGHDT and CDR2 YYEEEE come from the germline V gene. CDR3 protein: CASSTLSGTSNYGYTF. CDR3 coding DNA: TGTGCCAGCAGCACCCTGAGCGGCACATCTAACTATGGCTACACCTTC.

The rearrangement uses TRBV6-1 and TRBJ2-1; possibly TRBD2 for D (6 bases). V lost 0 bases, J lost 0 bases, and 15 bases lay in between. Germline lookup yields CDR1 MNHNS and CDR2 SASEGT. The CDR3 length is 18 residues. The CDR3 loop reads CASSEARGAMGSYNEQFF. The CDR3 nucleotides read TGTGCCAGCAGTGAAGCGCGGGGCGCTATGGGCTCCTACAATGAGCAGTTCTTC.

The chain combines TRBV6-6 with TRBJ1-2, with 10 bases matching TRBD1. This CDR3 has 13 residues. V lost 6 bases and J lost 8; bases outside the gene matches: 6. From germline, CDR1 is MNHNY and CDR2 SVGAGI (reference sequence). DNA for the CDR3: TGTGCCAGCAGACAGGGGACAGGGGAAGGCTACACCTTC. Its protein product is CASRQGTGEGYTF.

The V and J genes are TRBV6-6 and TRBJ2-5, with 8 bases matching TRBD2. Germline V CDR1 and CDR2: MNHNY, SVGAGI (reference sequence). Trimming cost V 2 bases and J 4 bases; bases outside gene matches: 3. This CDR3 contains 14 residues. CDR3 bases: TGTGCCAGCAGTTACCTTCGGGGGGGAGAGACCCAGTACTTC. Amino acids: CASSYLRGGETQYF.

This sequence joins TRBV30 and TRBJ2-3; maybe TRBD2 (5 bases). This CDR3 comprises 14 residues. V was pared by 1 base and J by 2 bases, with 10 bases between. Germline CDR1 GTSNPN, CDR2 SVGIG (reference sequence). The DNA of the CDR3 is TGTGCCTGGAGTGGAAAGCGGCCCACAGATACGCAGTATTTT. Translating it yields CAWSGKRPTDTQYF.

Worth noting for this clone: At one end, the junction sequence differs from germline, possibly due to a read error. The CDR3 DNA reads as TGTGCCAGCAGCGTACAGGGGATGATGAACGCTGAAGCTTTCTTT. Amino acids: CASSVQGMMNAEAFF. The genes are TRBV9 and TRBJ1-1, with D possibly being TRBD1 (6 bases). This CDR3 has 15 amino acids. The germline V gene has CDR1 SGDLS and CDR2 YYNGEE.

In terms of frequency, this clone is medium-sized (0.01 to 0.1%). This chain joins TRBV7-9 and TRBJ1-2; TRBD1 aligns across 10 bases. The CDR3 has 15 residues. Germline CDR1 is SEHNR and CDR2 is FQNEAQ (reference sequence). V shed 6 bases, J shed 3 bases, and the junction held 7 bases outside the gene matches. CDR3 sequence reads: CASSFGTGADYGYTF. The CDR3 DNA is TGTGCCAGCAGTTTCGGGACAGGGGCGGACTATGGCTACACCTTC.